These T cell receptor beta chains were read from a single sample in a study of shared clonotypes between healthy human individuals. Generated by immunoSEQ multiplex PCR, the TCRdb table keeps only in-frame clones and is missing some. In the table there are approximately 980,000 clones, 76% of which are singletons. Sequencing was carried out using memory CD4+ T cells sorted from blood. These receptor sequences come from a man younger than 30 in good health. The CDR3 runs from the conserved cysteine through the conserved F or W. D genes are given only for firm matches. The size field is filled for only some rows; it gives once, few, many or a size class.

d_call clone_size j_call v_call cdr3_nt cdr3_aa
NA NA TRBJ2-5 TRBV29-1 TGCAGCGTTGATTTAGGTATAGAGACCCAGTACTTC CSVDLGIETQYF
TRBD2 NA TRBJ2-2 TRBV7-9 TGTGCCAGCAGCGCCTTGGCGGGAGGCCACGGGGAGCTGTTTTTT CASSALAGGHGELFF
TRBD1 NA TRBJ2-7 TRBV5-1 TGCGCCAGCAGATGGACAGGGGGCTCCTACGAGCAGTACTTC CASRWTGGSYEQYF
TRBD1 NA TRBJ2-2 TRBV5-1 TGCGCCAGCAGCTTGGATCGACAGGGAACAACCGGGGAGCTGTTTTTT CASSLDRQGTTGELFF
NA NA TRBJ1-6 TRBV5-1 TGCGCCAGCAGCTTGTCCGCCCTTTATAATTCACCCCTCCACTTT CASSLSALYNSPLHF
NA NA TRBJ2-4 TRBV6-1 TGTGCCAGCAGTGAACCCCCGGAGACCAAAAACATTCAGTACTTC CASSEPPETKNIQYF
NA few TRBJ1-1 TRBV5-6 TGTGCCAGCAGCTGGGGGACGGGGAAGAACACTGAAGCTTTCTTT CASSWGTGKNTEAFF
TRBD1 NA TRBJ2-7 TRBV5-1 TGCGCCAGCAGTAAGGGGGCTTCCTACGAGCAGTACTTC CASSKGASYEQYF
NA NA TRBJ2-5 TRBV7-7 TGTGCTAGCAGCTTAGTTGGCGCGCCGGGAGAGACCCAGTACTTC CASSLVGAPGETQYF
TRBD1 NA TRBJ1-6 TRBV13 TGTGCCAGCAGCTTACGACAGACAGGGCTTACGGGTAATTCACCCCTCCACTTT CASSLRQTGLTGNSPLHF
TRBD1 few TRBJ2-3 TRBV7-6 TGTGCCAGCAGCCCCGGGACAGGGAGAGGGGATACGCAGTATTTT CASSPGTGRGDTQYF
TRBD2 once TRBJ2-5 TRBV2 TGTGCCAGCAGAGATTTTAGCGGGGGGGCCTCAAGACAAGAGACCCAGTACTTC CASRDFSGGASRQETQYF
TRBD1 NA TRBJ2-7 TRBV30 TGTGCCTGGGACAGGGAGTTGGGGGAGCAGTACTTC CAWDRELGEQYF
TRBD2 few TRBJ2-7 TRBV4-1 TGCGCCAGCAGCCAACTTACTCCGGAGCGGGGTCTCGAGCAGTACTTC CASSQLTPERGLEQYF
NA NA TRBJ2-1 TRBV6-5 TGTGCCAGCACCCACCGAGGTAACTCCTACAATGAGCAGTTCTTC CASTHRGNSYNEQFF
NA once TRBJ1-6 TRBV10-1 TGCGCCAGCAGAAGGGACATAGGGAATTCACCCCTCCACTTT CASRRDIGNSPLHF
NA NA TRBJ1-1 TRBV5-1 TGCGCCAGCAGCCTAACCGGGACAATGAACACTGAAGCTTTCTTT CASSLTGTMNTEAFF
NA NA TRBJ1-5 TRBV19 TGTGCCAGTACTTCCTCAGGTGGGAGCAATCAGCCCCAGCATTTT CASTSSGGSNQPQHF
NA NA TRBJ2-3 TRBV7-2 TGTGCCAGCAGCTTAGGGGCTCCAGATACGCAGTATTTT CASSLGAPDTQYF
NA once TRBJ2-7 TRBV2 TGTGCCAGCAAGTCTGGTTACGAGCAGTACTTC CASKSGYEQYF
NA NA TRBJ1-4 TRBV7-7 TGTGCTAGCAGCCCAGGGAATTCTGCTAATGAAAAACTGTTTTTT CASSPGNSANEKLFF
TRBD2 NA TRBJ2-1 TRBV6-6 TGTGCCAGCAGTACGGGACTAGCGGGATACAATGAGCAGTTCTTC CASSTGLAGYNEQFF
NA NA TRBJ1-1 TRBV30 TGTGCCTGGAGACAGACCGAGAACACTGAAGCTTTCTTT CAWRQTENTEAFF
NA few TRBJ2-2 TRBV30 TGTGCCTGGAGCGGACACTCCACCGGGGAGCTGTTTTTT CAWSGHSTGELFF
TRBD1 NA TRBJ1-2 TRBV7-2 TGTGCCAGCAGCCCACAGGGGGCCTTTGGCTACACCTTC CASSPQGAFGYTF
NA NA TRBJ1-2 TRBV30 TGTGCCTGGAGTGCGGGGCCTTACTATGGCTACACCTTC CAWSAGPYYGYTF
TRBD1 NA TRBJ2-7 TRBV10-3 TGTGCCATCAGTCGAACAGGGGTCGAGCAGTACTTC CAISRTGVEQYF
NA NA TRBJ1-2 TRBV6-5 TGTGCCAGCAGTTACTCCGTGACTGGCGGGGTTTATGGCTACACCTTC CASSYSVTGGVYGYTF
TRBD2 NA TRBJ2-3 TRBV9 TGTGCCAGCAGCACCGGACTAGCGGGAGCCTCTAGCACAGATACGCAGTATTTT CASSTGLAGASSTDTQYF
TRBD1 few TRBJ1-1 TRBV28 TGTGCCAGCAGGGAAAGACACAGGGGGACTGAAGCTTTCTTT CASRERHRGTEAFF
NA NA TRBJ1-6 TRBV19 TGTGCCAGTAGTATAGATTGGGGAGGAAATTCACCCCTCCACTTT CASSIDWGGNSPLHF
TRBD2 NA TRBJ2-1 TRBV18 TGTGCCAGCTCACCCAACTCAAGACTAGCGGGAGGAGGGCATGAGCAGTTCTTC CASSPNSRLAGGGHEQFF
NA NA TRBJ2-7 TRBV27 TGTGCCAGCAGTTTACGGCTAGCGCGCGCCTACGAGCAGTACTTC CASSLRLARAYEQYF
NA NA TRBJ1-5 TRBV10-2 TGCGCCAGCATGCGAGGCGAAAGAGAGCCCCAGCATTTT CASMRGEREPQHF
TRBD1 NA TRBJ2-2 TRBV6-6 TGTGCCAGCATCCTCGGACAGGGGACCGGGGAGCTGTTTTTT CASILGQGTGELFF
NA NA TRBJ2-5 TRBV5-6 TGTGCCAGCAGCTTCCCACAGGGGGGGGAGACCCAGTACTTC CASSFPQGGETQYF
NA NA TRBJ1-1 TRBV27 TGTGCCAGCAGTTTCAGGGGTGCCCACACTGAAGCTTTCTTT CASSFRGAHTEAFF
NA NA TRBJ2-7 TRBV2 TGTGCCAGCAGTGACTTGGGCCTAGGTGACACCTACGAGCAGTACTTC CASSDLGLGDTYEQYF
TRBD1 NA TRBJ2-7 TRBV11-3 TGTGCCAGCAGCTTAGAGACAGGGTCGAGCGAGCAGTACTTC CASSLETGSSEQYF
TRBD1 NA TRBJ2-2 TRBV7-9 TGTGCCAGCACCCTGACAGGGGGGAACACCGGGGAGCTGTTTTTT CASTLTGGNTGELFF
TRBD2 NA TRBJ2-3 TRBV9 TGTGCCAGCAGCGCCCGGACTAGCGGGGGATTCAGCACAGATACGCAGTATTTT CASSARTSGGFSTDTQYF
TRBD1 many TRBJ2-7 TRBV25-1 TGTGCCAGCAGAGACAGGGTCGAGCAGTACTTC CASRDRVEQYF
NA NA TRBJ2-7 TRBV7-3 TGTGCCAGCAGCAAAGACGGCGACGAGCAGTACTTC CASSKDGDEQYF
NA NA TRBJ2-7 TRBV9 TGTGCCAGCAGCGTGGGGCCCGACTACGAGCAGTACTTC CASSVGPDYEQYF
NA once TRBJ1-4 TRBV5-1 TGCGCCAGCAGCATGTCTACTTTGAATGAAAAACTGTTTTTT CASSMSTLNEKLFF